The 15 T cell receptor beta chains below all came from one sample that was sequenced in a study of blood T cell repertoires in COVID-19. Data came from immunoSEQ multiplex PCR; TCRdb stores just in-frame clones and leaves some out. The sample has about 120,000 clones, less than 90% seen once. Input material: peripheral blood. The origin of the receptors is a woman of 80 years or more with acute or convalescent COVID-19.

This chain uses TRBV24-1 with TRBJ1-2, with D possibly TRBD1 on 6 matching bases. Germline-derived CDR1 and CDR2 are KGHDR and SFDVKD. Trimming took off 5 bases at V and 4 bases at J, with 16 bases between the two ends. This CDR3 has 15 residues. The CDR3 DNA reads TGTGCCACCAGTGCTTGGGACATCTACTTCTATGGCTACACCTTC. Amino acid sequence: CATSAWDIYFYGYTF.

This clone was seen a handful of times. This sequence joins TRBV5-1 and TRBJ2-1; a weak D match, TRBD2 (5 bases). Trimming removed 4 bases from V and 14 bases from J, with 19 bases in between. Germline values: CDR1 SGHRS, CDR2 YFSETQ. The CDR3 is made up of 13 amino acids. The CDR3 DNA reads TGCGCCAGCAGCCAAGAGGACTCCCAGGTGAAGTTCTTC. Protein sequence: CASSQEDSQVKFF.

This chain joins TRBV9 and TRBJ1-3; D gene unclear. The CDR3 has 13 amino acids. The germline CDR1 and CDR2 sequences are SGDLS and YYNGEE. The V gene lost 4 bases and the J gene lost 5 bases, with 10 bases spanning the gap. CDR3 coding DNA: TGTGCCAGCAGCCCTCGGGATCGAAACACCATATATTTT. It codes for CASSPRDRNTIYF.

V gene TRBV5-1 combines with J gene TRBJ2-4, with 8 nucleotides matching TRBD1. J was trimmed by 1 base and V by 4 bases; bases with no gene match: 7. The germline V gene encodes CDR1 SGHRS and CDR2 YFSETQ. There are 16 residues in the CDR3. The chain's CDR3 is CASSRATGDAKNIQYF. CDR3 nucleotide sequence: TGCGCCAGCAGCCGAGCGACAGGGGACGCCAAAAACATTCAGTACTTC.

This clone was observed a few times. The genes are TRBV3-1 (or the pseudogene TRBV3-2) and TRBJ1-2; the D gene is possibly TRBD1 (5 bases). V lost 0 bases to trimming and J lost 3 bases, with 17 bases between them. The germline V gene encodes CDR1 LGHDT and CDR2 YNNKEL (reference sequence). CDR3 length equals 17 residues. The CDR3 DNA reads TGTGCCAGCAGCCAAGATGCCGCGGGGACGAGACACTATGGCTACACCTTC. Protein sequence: CASSQDAAGTRHYGYTF.

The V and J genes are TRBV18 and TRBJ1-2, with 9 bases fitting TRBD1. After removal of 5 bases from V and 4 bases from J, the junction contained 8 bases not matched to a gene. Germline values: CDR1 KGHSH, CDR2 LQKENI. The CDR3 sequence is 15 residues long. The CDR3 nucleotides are TGTGCCAGCTCAGCTGACAGGGGGGATGTCTATGGCTACACCTTC. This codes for CASSADRGDVYGYTF.

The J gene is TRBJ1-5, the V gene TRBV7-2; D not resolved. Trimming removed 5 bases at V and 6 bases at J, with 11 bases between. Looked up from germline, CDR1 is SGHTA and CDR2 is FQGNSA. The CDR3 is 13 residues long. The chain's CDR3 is CASSTYPRQPQHF. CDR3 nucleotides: TGTGCCAGCAGCACCTACCCACGTCAGCCCCAGCATTTT.

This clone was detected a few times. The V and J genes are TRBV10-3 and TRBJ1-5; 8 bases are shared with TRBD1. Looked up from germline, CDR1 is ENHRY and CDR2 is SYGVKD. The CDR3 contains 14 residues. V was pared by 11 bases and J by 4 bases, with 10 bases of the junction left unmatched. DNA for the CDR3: TGTGCCTCACAGCCGGGACAGGCTAATCAGCCCCAGCATTTT. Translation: CASQPGQANQPQHF.

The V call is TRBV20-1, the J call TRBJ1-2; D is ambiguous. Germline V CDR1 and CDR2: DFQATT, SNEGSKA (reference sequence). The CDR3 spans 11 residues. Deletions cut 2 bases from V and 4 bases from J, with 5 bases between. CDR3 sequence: CSARFGYGYTF. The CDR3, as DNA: TGCAGTGCTAGATTCGGCTATGGCTACACCTTC.

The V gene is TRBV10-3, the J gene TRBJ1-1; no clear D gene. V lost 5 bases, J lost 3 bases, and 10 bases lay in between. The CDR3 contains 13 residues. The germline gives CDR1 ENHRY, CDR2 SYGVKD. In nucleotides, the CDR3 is TGTGCCATCAGTCCAGCCCGGGACACTGAAGCTTTCTTT. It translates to CAISPARDTEAFF.

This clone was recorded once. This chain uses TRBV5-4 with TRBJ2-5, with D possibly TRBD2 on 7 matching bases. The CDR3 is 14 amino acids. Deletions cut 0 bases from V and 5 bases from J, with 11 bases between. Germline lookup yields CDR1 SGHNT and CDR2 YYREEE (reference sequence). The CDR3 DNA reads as TGTGCCAGCAGCTTGGTGGGGGGGCCGGAGACCCAGTACTTC. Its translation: CASSLVGGPETQYF.

The CDR3 DNA follows: TGCGCCAGCAGCTTGGCCGACGGGGCCAGGGGTGAGACCCAGTACTTC. Its protein product is CASSLADGARGETQYF. The chain is built from TRBV5-1 and TRBJ2-5; D might be TRBD1 (6 bases). This CDR3 is built from 16 residues. Trimming shortened V by 0 bases and J by 5 bases, and 17 bases separated the two germline ends. Looked up from germline, CDR1 is SGHRS and CDR2 is YFSETQ.

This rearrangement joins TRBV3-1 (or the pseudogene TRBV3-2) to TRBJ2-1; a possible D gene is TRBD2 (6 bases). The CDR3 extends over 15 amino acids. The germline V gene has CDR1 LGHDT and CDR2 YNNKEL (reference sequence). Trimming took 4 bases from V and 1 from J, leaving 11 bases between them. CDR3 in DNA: TGTGCCAGCAGCCTACCGGGAGTTTCCTACAATGAGCAGTTCTTC. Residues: CASSLPGVSYNEQFF.

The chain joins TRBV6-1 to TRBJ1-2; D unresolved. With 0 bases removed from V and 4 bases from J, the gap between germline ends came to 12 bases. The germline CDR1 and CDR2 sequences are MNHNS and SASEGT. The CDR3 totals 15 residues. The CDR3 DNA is TGTGCCAGCAGTGAAGCGCACCGGGAACGCTATGGCTACACCTTC. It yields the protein CASSEAHRERYGYTF.

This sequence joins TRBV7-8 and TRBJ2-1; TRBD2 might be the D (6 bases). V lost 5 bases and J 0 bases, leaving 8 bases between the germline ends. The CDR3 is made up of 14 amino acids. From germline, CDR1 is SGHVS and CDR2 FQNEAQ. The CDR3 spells CASSLGGSYNEQFF. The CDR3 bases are TGTGCCAGCAGCCTGGGGGGCTCCTACAATGAGCAGTTCTTC.